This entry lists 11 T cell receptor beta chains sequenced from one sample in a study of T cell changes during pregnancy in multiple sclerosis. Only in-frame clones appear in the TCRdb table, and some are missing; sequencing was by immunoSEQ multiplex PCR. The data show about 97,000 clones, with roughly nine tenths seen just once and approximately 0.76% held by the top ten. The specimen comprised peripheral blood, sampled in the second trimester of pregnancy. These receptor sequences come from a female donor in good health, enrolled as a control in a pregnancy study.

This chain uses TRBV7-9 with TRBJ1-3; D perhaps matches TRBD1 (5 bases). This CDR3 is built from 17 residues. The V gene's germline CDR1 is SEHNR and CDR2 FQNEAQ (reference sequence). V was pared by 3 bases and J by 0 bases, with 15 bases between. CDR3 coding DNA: TGTGCCAGCAGCTTCCTCCCAGGGACTTCCTCTGGAAACACCATATATTTT. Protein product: CASSFLPGTSSGNTIYF.

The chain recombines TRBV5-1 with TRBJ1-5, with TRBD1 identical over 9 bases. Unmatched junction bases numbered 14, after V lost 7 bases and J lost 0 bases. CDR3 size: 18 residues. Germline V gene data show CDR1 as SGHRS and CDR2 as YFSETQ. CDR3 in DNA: TGCGCCAGCGTCCGGACAGGGGCCCTCTTTTATAGCAATCAGCCCCAGCATTTT. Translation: CASVRTGALFYSNQPQHF.

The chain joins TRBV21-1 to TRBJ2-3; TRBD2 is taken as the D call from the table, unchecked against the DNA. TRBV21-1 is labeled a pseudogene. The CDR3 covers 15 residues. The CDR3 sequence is CASSKVDAGTDTQYF. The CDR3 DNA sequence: TGTGCCAGCAGCAAAGTAGACGCCGGGACAGATACGCAGTATTTT.

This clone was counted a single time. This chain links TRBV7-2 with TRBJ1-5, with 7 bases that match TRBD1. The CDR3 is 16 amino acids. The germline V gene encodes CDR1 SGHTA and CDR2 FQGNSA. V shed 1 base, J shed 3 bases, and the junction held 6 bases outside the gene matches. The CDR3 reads CASSLGPGTANQPQHF. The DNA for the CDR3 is TGTGCCAGCAGCTTAGGGCCTGGGACAGCCAATCAGCCCCAGCATTTT.

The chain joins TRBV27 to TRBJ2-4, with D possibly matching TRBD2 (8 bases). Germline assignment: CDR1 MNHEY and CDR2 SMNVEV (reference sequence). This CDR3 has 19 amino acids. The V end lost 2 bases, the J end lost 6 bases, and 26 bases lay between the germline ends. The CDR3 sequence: CASSLKAGGQLLRGNIQYF. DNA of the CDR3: TGTGCCAGCAGTTTAAAGGCGGGGGGACAGCTCCTGCGGGGAAACATTCAGTACTTC.

This chain's CDR3 is CASSPNTGGNTEAFF. The CDR3 DNA sequence: TGTGCCAGTAGTCCAAATACAGGGGGGAACACTGAAGCTTTCTTT. This chain uses TRBV19 with TRBJ1-1; 8 positions agree with TRBD1. CDR3 length: 15 amino acids. Germline CDR1 and CDR2: LNHDA and SQIVND (reference sequence). With 5 bases clipped from V and 1 base from J, the junction kept 6 bases outside the gene matches.

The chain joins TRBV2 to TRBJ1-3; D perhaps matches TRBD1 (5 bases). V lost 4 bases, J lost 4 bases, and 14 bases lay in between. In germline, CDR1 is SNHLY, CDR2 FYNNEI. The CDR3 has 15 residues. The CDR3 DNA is TGTGCCAGCAGTGCCACCAGGGCTCTAGGAAACACCATATATTTT. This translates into CASSATRALGNTIYF. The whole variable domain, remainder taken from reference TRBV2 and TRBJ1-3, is EPEVTQTPSHQVTQMGQEVILRCVPISNHLYFYWYRQILGQKVEFLVSFYNNEISEKSEIFDDQFSVERPDGSNFTLKIRSTKLEDSAMYFCASSATRALGNTIYFGEGSWLTVV.

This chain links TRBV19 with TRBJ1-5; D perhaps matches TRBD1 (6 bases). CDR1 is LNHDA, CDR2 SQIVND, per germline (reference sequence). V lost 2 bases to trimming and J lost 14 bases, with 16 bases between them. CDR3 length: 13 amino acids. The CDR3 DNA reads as TGTGCCAGTAGTATAACCACCACAGGGCCGGAGCATTTT. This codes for CASSITTTGPEHF. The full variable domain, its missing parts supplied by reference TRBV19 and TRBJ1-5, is DGGITQSPKYLFRKEGQNVTLSCEQNLNHDAMYWYRQDPGQGLRLIYYSQIVNDFQKGDIAEGYSVSREKKESFPLTVTSAQKNPTAFYLCASSITTTGPEHFGDGTRLSIL.

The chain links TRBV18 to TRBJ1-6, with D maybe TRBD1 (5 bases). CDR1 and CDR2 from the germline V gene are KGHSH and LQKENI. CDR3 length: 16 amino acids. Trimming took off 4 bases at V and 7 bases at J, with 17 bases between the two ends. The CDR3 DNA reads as TGTGCCAGCTCACTCTCGGGCCCAGGGTCCAATTCACCCCTCCACTTT. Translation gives CASSLSGPGSNSPLHF.

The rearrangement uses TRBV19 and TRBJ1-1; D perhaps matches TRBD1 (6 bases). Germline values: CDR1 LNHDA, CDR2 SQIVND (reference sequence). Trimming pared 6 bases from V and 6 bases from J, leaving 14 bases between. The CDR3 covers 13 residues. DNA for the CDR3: TGTGCCAGTAGCGTACAGGGAGTGTCTGAAGCTTTCTTT. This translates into CASSVQGVSEAFF.

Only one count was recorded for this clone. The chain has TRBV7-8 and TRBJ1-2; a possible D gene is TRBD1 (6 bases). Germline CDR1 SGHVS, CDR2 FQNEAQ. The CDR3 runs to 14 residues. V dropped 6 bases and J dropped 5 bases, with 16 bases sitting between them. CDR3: CASREQGRGYGYTF. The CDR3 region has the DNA TGTGCCAGCAGAGAACAGGGTCGCGGATATGGCTACACCTTC.